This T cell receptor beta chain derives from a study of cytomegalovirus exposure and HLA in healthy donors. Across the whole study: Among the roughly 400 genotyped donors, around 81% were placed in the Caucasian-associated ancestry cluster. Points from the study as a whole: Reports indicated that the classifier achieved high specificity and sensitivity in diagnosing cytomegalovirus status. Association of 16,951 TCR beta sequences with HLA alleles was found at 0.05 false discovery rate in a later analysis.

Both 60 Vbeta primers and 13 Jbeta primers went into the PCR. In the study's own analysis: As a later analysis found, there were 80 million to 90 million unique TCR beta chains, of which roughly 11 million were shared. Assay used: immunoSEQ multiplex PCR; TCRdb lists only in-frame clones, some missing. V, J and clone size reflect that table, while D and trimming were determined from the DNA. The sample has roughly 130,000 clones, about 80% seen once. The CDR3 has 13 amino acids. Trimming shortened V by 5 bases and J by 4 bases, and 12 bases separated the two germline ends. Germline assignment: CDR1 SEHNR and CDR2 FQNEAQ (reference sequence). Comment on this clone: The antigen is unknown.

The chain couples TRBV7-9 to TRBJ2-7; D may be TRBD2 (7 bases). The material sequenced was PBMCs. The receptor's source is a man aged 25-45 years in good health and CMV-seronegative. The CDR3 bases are TGTGCCAGCAGCAATGGGGGGGCTTACGAGCAGTACTTC. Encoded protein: CASSNGGAYEQYF.